One and the same sample provided the 22 T cell receptor beta chains below, sequenced in a study of PD-1 blockade in mismatch repair-deficient tumors. Clones were sequenced by immunoSEQ multiplex PCR, and TCRdb holds only the in-frame ones, with some missing. The profile shows roughly 120,000 clones, about three quarters of them singletons. The sample here was peripheral blood, taken 60 weeks after starting pembrolizumab. These receptors were taken from an adult with mismatch repair-deficient cancer.

The J gene is TRBJ1-2, the V gene TRBV19; 8 bases are a match to TRBD1. V lost 7 bases to trimming and J lost 8 bases; unmatched junction nucleotides: 12. Germline loops: CDR1 LNHDA, CDR2 SQIVND (reference sequence). The CDR3 runs to 14 residues. CDR3 sequence (DNA): TGTGCCAGTACCGAGGACAGGGAAGTTTGGGGCTACACCTTC. It yields the protein CASTEDREVWGYTF.

In this sample, this clone turned up a few times. The V gene is TRBV11-3, the J gene TRBJ2-5; D may correspond to TRBD1 or TRBD2 (6 bases each). V lost 5 bases to trimming and J lost 4 bases, with 14 bases between them. Germline V CDR1 and CDR2: SGHNT, YENEEA. There are 14 residues in the CDR3. Written as DNA, the CDR3 is TGTGCCAGCAGCCTCTCGGGGGCAGGAGAGACCCAGTACTTC. Protein: CASSLSGAGETQYF.

This rearrangement joins TRBV13 to TRBJ2-4, with TRBD2 matching over 10 bases. This CDR3 is built from 16 residues. Germline loops: CDR1 PRHDT, CDR2 FYEKMQ (reference sequence). Trimming at V came to 0 bases and at J to 7 bases, leaving 6 bases not matched to a gene. In DNA form, the CDR3 reads TGTGCCAGCAGCTTAGGCCCTAGCGGGAGCATTAACATTCAGTACTTC. Protein sequence: CASSLGPSGSINIQYF.

The rearrangement uses TRBV2 and TRBJ1-5; maybe TRBD1 (6 bases). This CDR3 is built from 14 residues. Germline V lookup: CDR1 SNHLY, CDR2 FYNNEI. The V end was cut by 0 bases, the J end by 4 bases, with 7 bases between. In DNA, the CDR3 is TGTGCCAGCAGTGAAGCAGGGGGAAATCAGCCCCAGCATTTT. As protein: CASSEAGGNQPQHF.

This clone was observed a single time. The chain couples TRBV7-2 to TRBJ2-3; TRBD2 aligns across 9 bases. Germline V gives CDR1 SGHTA, CDR2 FQGNSA. The CDR3 sequence is 15 residues long. The V and J ends lost 3 bases and 5 bases, in that order; junction bases with no gene match: 6. The CDR3 region has the DNA TGTGCCAGCAGCTTTGGCGGGAGGGCCAAAGATACGCAGTATTTT. Translated, it gives CASSFGGRAKDTQYF.

This clone has just one count. V and J are TRBV5-6 and TRBJ2-5, with TRBD2 matching 11 bases. This CDR3 contains 17 residues. Looked up from germline, CDR1 is SGHDT and CDR2 is YYEEEE. The trim removed 3 bases at V and 4 bases at J, leaving 11 bases unmatched. CDR3 protein: CASSSSIAGGAPETQYF. The CDR3 DNA follows: TGTGCCAGCAGCTCATCCATAGCGGGAGGGGCCCCAGAGACCCAGTACTTC. Full variable domain (rest looked up from reference TRBV5-6 and TRBJ2-5): DAGVTQSPTHLIKTRGQQVTLRCSPKSGHDTVSWYQQALGQGPQFIFQYYEEEERQRGNFPDRFSGHQFPNYSSELNVNALLLGDSALYLCASSSSIAGGAPETQYFGPGTRLLVL.

This rearrangement joins TRBV19 to TRBJ2-5, with 9 bases aligning to TRBD2. The V gene end was trimmed by 3 bases and the J gene end by 5 bases; junction bases not matched to a gene: 4. CDR3 length equals 14 residues. The germline gives CDR1 LNHDA, CDR2 SQIVND (reference sequence). The CDR3 coding sequence is TGTGCCAGTAGTATGTCTAGCGGGACGGAGACCCAGTACTTC. Translating gives CASSMSSGTETQYF.

About this clone itself: Germline and junction disagree at one end, which may indicate a read error. The rearrangement joins TRBV7-7 to TRBJ2-1; D might be TRBD2 (7 bases). Germline lookup yields CDR1 SSHAT and CDR2 FNYEAQ (reference sequence). This CDR3 is built from 18 residues. The CDR3 coding sequence is TGTGCTAGCAGCTTATTAAAGGGCGGACTAGGGGGATACAATGAGCAGTTCTTC. It translates to CASSLLKGGLGGYNEQFF.

The chain joins TRBV25-1 to TRBJ1-3, with a possible D match to TRBD1 (5 bases). The V end was cut by 4 bases, the J end by 2 bases, with 15 bases between. The CDR3 spans 16 residues. From germline, CDR1 is MGHDK and CDR2 SYGVNS. In DNA, the CDR3 is TGTGCCAGCAGTGGTCAGGGAGTTATAGCTGGAAACACCATATATTTT. This sequence encodes CASSGQGVIAGNTIYF. The full variable domain, with the rest looked up from reference TRBV25-1 and TRBJ1-3, is EADIYQTPRYLVIGTGKKITLECSQTMGHDKMYWYQQDPGMELHLIHYSYGVNSTEKGDLSSESTVSRIRTEHFPLTLESARPSHTSQYLCASSGQGVIAGNTIYFGEGSWLTVV.

The chain is built from TRBV5-5 and TRBJ2-7; 8 bases agree with TRBD1. This CDR3 is 16 amino acids long. Trimming removed 0 bases from V and 0 bases from J; junction bases left unmatched: 5. The germline gives CDR1 SGHKS, CDR2 YYEKEE (reference sequence). The CDR3 here is CASSLAVQGGSYEQYF. CDR3 DNA sequence: TGTGCCAGCAGCTTGGCCGTACAGGGGGGCTCCTACGAGCAGTACTTC.

The V call is TRBV4-1, the J call TRBJ2-7, with 12 bases that match TRBD2. The J segment lost 3 bases and the V segment lost 4 bases, leaving 4 bases of the junction unmatched. The CDR3 sequence is 15 residues long. Germline V gene sequence: CDR1 MGHRA, CDR2 YSYEKL. CDR3 sequence: CASSRMTSGSYEQYF. The CDR3 region has the DNA TGCGCCAGCAGCCGAATGACTAGCGGGAGCTACGAGCAGTACTTC.

The chain has TRBV30 and TRBJ2-1, with 12 bases identical to TRBD2. V lost 2 bases, J lost 7 bases, and 6 bases stayed unmatched. This CDR3 comprises 15 residues. Germline CDR1 is GTSNPN and CDR2 is SVGIG (reference sequence). Written as DNA, the CDR3 is TGTGCCTGGAGTCATCTAGCGGGAGGGTGGAATGAGCAGTTCTTC. Its translation is CAWSHLAGGWNEQFF.

This rearrangement joins TRBV18 to TRBJ1-4, with 9 bases matching TRBD1. The CDR3 totals 14 residues. Trimming cost V 3 bases and J 5 bases; bases outside gene matches: 1. CDR1 KGHSH and CDR2 LQKENI come from the germline V gene. The CDR3 loop is CASSPDRGNEKLFF. CDR3 DNA: TGTGCCAGCTCACCCGACAGGGGGAATGAAAAACTGTTTTTT.

The chain joins TRBV11-2 to TRBJ2-3; 10 nucleotides align to TRBD2. Trimming at V came to 1 base and at J to 5 bases, leaving 9 bases not matched to a gene. The CDR3 sequence is 17 residues long. Per the germline V gene, CDR1 is SGHAT and CDR2 is FQNNGV. The DNA for the CDR3 is TGTGCCAGCAGCTTAGGTGCTCCTAGCGGGAGTGGAGATACGCAGTATTTT. This codes for CASSLGAPSGSGDTQYF.

The chain uses TRBV30 and TRBJ2-1, with D maybe TRBD1 (5 bases). The CDR3 contains 16 residues. Germline loops: CDR1 GTSNPN, CDR2 SVGIG (reference sequence). V gave up 0 bases and J gave up 0 bases, with 12 bases separating them. The CDR3, as DNA: TGTGCCTGGAGTGTAGGGCGACAGAGCTCCTACAATGAGCAGTTCTTC. It codes for CAWSVGRQSSYNEQFF.

This sequence joins TRBV12-5 and TRBJ1-1, with D perhaps TRBD1 (5 bases). CDR1 and CDR2 from the germline V gene are LGHNT and FRNRAP. CDR3 length: 13 residues. Trimming took 5 bases from V and 5 from J, leaving 12 bases between them. CDR3: CASGPRGGTEAFF. CDR3 DNA sequence: TGTGCTAGTGGTCCCCGTGGGGGGACTGAAGCTTTCTTT.

The chain is built from TRBV5-1 and TRBJ2-1; D remains ambiguous. The V gene lost 1 base and the J gene lost 5 bases, with 7 bases spanning the gap. The CDR3 contains 13 residues. Germline CDR1 is SGHRS and CDR2 is YFSETQ. Written as DNA, the CDR3 is TGCGCCAGCAGCTTGACCGAGGACAATGAGCAGTTCTTC. This sequence encodes CASSLTEDNEQFF.

The chain has TRBV18 and TRBJ2-2; D is undetermined. V was trimmed by 0 bases and J by 6 bases, leaving 11 bases between them. CDR3 size: 15 residues. From germline, CDR1 is KGHSH and CDR2 LQKENI. CDR3 protein: CASSPPVSGAGELFF. The CDR3 nucleotides read TGTGCCAGCTCACCACCAGTATCTGGGGCCGGGGAGCTGTTTTTT.

The chain joins TRBV6-1 to TRBJ2-4, with 9 positions matching TRBD1. Germline loops: CDR1 MNHNS, CDR2 SASEGT. CDR3 size: 13 residues. V shed 4 bases, J shed 8 bases, and the junction held 3 bases outside the gene matches. The CDR3 DNA follows: TGTGCCAGCAGTGCGACAGGGGGGGACATTCAGTACTTC. Encoded protein: CASSATGGDIQYF.

The V call is TRBV20-1, the J call TRBJ2-1; D remains unclear. This CDR3 spans 11 amino acids. V was shortened by 6 bases and J by 5 bases, with 8 bases between the two germline ends. The germline gives CDR1 DFQATT, CDR2 SNEGSKA (reference sequence). As DNA, the CDR3 is TGCAGTGCCGCCGCGAACAATGAGCAGTTCTTC. Its protein is CSAAANNEQFF.

V is TRBV28 and J is TRBJ2-7; D tentatively reads TRBD1 or TRBD2 (6 bases each). The V and J ends lost 8 bases and 2 bases respectively, with 16 bases between them. Germline V lookup: CDR1 MDHEN, CDR2 SYDVKM. The CDR3 is made up of 14 amino acids. CDR3 bases: TGTGCCAGCGAGAGGGGGGTCCTACCCTACGAGCAGTACTTC. Translating it yields CASERGVLPYEQYF.

The chain couples TRBV28 to TRBJ1-5; tentatively, D is TRBD1 (5 bases). The CDR3 totals 15 residues. The germline V gene encodes CDR1 MDHEN and CDR2 SYDVKM. Trimming shortened V by 7 bases and J by 6 bases, and 19 bases separated the two germline ends. The CDR3 spells CASKSGEEGFQPQHF. As DNA, the CDR3 is TGTGCCAGCAAGAGTGGGGAAGAGGGGTTTCAGCCCCAGCATTTT.